This T cell receptor beta chain was obtained from a study of shared clonotypes between healthy human individuals. Produced via immunoSEQ multiplex PCR; TCRdb's table is partial and in-frame only. Of 740,000 or so clones listed, about three quarters are singletons. The V and J ends lost 6 bases and 7 bases, in that order; junction bases with no gene match: 4. This CDR3 region has 13 residues. Per the germline V gene, CDR1 is WSHSY and CDR2 is SAAADI. This chain joins TRBV10-2 and TRBJ1-4; 8 nucleotides align to TRBD1. The specimen sequenced was memory CD4+ T cells sorted from blood. Subset specified: CD45RA-negative fraction. This clonotype originated in a woman in her 30s in good health. The CDR3 bases are TGCGCCAGCAGCGGACAGGGAGTTGAAAAACTGTTTTTT. Translated, it gives CASSGQGVEKLFF.